This TCR beta chain originates from a study of blood T cell repertoires in COVID-19. Background on the study: Sample material is recorded as cDNA or gDNA derived from T cells, B-cell-depleted T cells, or PBMCs.

TCRdb's copy holds only in-frame clones and misses some; the assay was immunoSEQ multiplex PCR. This sample has 450,000 to 500,000 clones, with over 75% found just once. V lost 3 bases and J 8 bases, leaving 20 bases between the germline ends. CDR3 length: 15 amino acids. Germline assignment: CDR1 SGDLS and CDR2 YYNGEE. Sequencing was performed on peripheral blood. This TCR derives from a human donor in a cohort sampled during active COVID-19. The chain is built from TRBV9 and TRBJ1-2, with D possibly being TRBD1 (5 bases). CDR3 region: CASSARRGEGDGYTF. The CDR3, as DNA: TGTGCCAGCAGCGCACGTCGAGGGGAGGGAGACGGCTACACCTTC.